What follows are 4 T cell receptor beta chains derived from one specimen sequenced in a study of cytomegalovirus exposure and HLA in healthy donors. Use of 60 Vbeta and 13 Jbeta primers characterized the PCR. Only in-frame clones appear in the TCRdb table, and some are missing; sequencing was by immunoSEQ multiplex PCR. The sample holds 180,000 or so clones, roughly 88% seen once. The sequenced sample consisted of PBMCs. Receptors were obtained from a man between 18 and 29 years old in good health and CMV-seropositive.

The chain links TRBV11-2 to TRBJ2-7; D unresolved. In germline, CDR1 is SGHAT, CDR2 FQNNGV. The CDR3 consists of 14 residues. The V gene lost 1 base and the J gene lost 2 bases, with 9 bases spanning the gap. The CDR3 is CASSLVTKPYEQYF. The CDR3 DNA follows: TGTGCCAGCAGCTTAGTGACAAAACCCTACGAGCAGTACTTC.

The chain is built from TRBV5-4 and TRBJ1-2; the D gene is possibly TRBD1 (6 bases). V dropped 0 bases and J dropped 8 bases, with 17 bases sitting between them. The germline gives CDR1 SGHNT, CDR2 YYREEE (reference sequence). This CDR3 has 15 amino acids. CDR3 coding DNA: TGTGCCAGCAGCTTGGAAGGGACACCGGGCGAAGGCTACACCTTC. Translation gives CASSLEGTPGEGYTF.

This sequence joins TRBV28 and TRBJ1-5; TRBD1 is a possible D gene (5 bases). The V gene lost 6 bases and the J gene lost 3 bases, with 9 bases spanning the gap. The CDR3 consists of 13 residues. The V gene's germline CDR1 is MDHEN and CDR2 SYDVKM. The CDR3 nucleotides are TGTGCCAGCAGGCCAGGGCACAATCAGCCCCAGCATTTT. Amino acid sequence: CASRPGHNQPQHF.

This chain connects TRBV7-3 to TRBJ1-2; 11 nucleotides line up with TRBD1. V trimming: 3 bases; J trimming: 0 bases; junction bases outside the gene matches: 6. This CDR3 comprises 17 residues. Germline CDR1 SGHTA, CDR2 FQGTGA. The CDR3 is CASSFQGQGATNYGYTF. In nucleotides, the CDR3 is TGTGCCAGCAGCTTCCAAGGACAGGGGGCTACTAACTATGGCTACACCTTC. Together with reference TRBV7-3 and TRBJ1-2, the CDR3 gives the full variable domain: GAGVSQTPSNKVTEKGKYVELRCDPISGHTALYWYRQSLGQGPEFLIYFQGTGAADDSGLPNDRFFAVRPEGSVSTLKIQRTERGDSAVYLCASSFQGQGATNYGYTFGSGTRLTVV.